Each of the 13 T cell receptor beta chains below was sequenced from the same sample in a study of shared clonotypes between healthy human individuals. The assay was immunoSEQ multiplex PCR, and TCRdb's table has in-frame clones only and misses some. The table includes some 700,000 clones, roughly 91% detected once. The specimen sequenced was memory CD8+ T cells from PBMCs. The subset: CD45RO+ cells pooled with CCR7-negative TemRA cells. Receptors originate from a man aged 18 to 30 in good health. Some clones in this sample may be carry-over from other donors' samples.

J is TRBJ2-7 and V is TRBV27, with D possibly TRBD2 on 6 matching bases. V was trimmed by 3 bases and J by 3 bases, leaving 15 bases between them. CDR3 length: 15 residues. The germline V gene has CDR1 MNHEY and CDR2 SMNVEV (reference sequence). CDR3 in amino acids: CASSLVGTPFYEQYF. DNA for the CDR3: TGTGCCAGCAGTTTGGTCGGGACTCCCTTCTACGAGCAGTACTTC.

This clone was observed a single time. Here the CDR3 DNA reads TGTGCCAGCAGCTTAGACGGCACAATAGATACGCAGTATTTT. It encodes CASSLDGTIDTQYF. The chain couples TRBV7-3 to TRBJ2-3; D ambiguous. The germline gives CDR1 SGHTA, CDR2 FQGTGA. Trimming took off 2 bases at V and 5 bases at J, with 11 bases between the two ends. The CDR3 extends over 14 amino acids.

This chain links TRBV25-1 with TRBJ1-4; D might be TRBD1 (5 bases). The CDR3 has 15 residues. Germline CDR1 reads MGHDK; CDR2 reads SYGVNS. V lost 6 bases and J lost 0, with 11 bases in between. Here the CDR3 DNA reads TGTGCCAGCAGCTCCTGGGGGGCAACTAATGAAAAACTGTTTTTT. This codes for CASSSWGATNEKLFF. The full variable domain, with the rest looked up from reference TRBV25-1 and TRBJ1-4, is EADIYQTPRYLVIGTGKKITLECSQTMGHDKMYWYQQDPGMELHLIHYSYGVNSTEKGDLSSESTVSRIRTEHFPLTLESARPSHTSQYLCASSSWGATNEKLFFGSGTQLSVL.

This chain uses TRBV27 with TRBJ1-2; D perhaps matches TRBD1 (6 bases). Per germline, CDR1 MNHEY and CDR2 SMNVEV (reference sequence). The CDR3 has 14 amino acids. Trimming cost V 7 bases and J 0 bases, with 12 bases left between them. In nucleotides, the CDR3 is TGTGCCAGCACCCAAAGGGGGACTAACTATGGCTACACCTTC. Protein sequence: CASTQRGTNYGYTF.

The J gene is TRBJ2-7, the V gene TRBV25-1; unclear D gene. V was trimmed by 3 bases and J by 1 base, leaving 4 bases between them. CDR3 length equals 12 residues. The germline V gene has CDR1 MGHDK and CDR2 SYGVNS. CDR3 DNA sequence: TGTGCCAGCAGTGATGGTTCCTACGAGCAGTACTTC. Its translation: CASSDGSYEQYF.

The chain uses TRBV7-9 and TRBJ2-7; D not resolved. V was trimmed by 4 bases and J by 2 bases, leaving 6 bases between them. CDR1 is SEHNR, CDR2 FQNEAQ, per germline (reference sequence). This CDR3 has 12 residues. The CDR3 loop reads CASSSQTYEQYF. As DNA, the CDR3 is TGTGCCAGCAGCTCTCAGACCTACGAGCAGTACTTC.

The chain combines TRBV9 with TRBJ2-1, with D possibly matching TRBD1 (5 bases). This CDR3 region has 12 residues. Per the germline V gene, CDR1 is SGDLS and CDR2 is YYNGEE. Trimming left V 3 bases short and J 12 bases short, with 13 bases between. CDR3 residues: CASSGQGWGQFF. The CDR3 DNA reads as TGTGCCAGCAGCGGTCAGGGCTGGGGGCAGTTCTTC.

The V call is TRBV7-9, the J call TRBJ2-5; D not resolved. The last part of the DNA fits TRBJ2-7 better; the J call may be wrong. Germline CDR1 SEHNR, CDR2 FQNEAQ (reference sequence). The CDR3 is 12 residues long. CDR3: CASSLVGYEQYF. The CDR3 coding sequence is TGTGCCAGCAGCTTAGTCGGCTACGAGCAGTACTTC.

The chain recombines TRBV9 with TRBJ1-1; D call uncertain. This CDR3 comprises 13 residues. Germline V CDR1 and CDR2: SGDLS, YYNGEE. V lost 3 bases and J lost 11, with 17 bases in between. In DNA, the CDR3 is TGTGCCAGCAGCGCCACTACTGCGGAAGAGGCTTTCTTT. It yields the protein CASSATTAEEAFF.

Written as DNA, the CDR3 is TGTGCCAGCAGCCTATGGAATTGGCAGCAAGAGACCCAGTACTTC. Amino acids: CASSLWNWQQETQYF. The gene calls are TRBV13 and TRBJ2-5; D is undetermined. There are 15 residues in the CDR3. The germline V and J ends were trimmed by 5 bases and 2 bases, with 15 bases remaining between them. Germline values: CDR1 PRHDT, CDR2 FYEKMQ (reference sequence).

J is TRBJ1-2 and V is TRBV11-2; D not resolved. V was clipped by 4 bases and J by 13 bases, with 13 bases between them. The CDR3 consists of 11 residues. Germline CDR1 is SGHAT and CDR2 is FQNNGV. Here the CDR3 reads CASSSEGVSTF. In nucleotides, the CDR3 is TGTGCCAGCAGCTCCGAGGGTGTCAGCACCTTC.

This clone was observed at least ten times. This chain connects TRBV10-3 to TRBJ2-3; D uncertain. The CDR3 runs to 15 residues. Germline CDR1 ENHRY, CDR2 SYGVKD. The ends were cut back, 3 bases at V and 0 bases at J, with 10 bases in the middle. CDR3 sequence: CAISDARLSTDTQYF. The CDR3 region has the DNA TGTGCCATCAGTGATGCCAGGCTTAGCACAGATACGCAGTATTTT.

This clone was recorded once. The CDR3 loop is CASSQPPYEQYF. The CDR3 DNA sequence: TGTGCCAGCAGCCAACCACCCTACGAGCAGTACTTC. This chain connects TRBV4-2 to TRBJ2-7; D is undetermined. The CDR3 runs 12 residues. CDR1 is LGHNA and CDR2 is YNFKEQ in the germline V gene. Deletions cut 2 bases from V and 2 bases from J, with 4 bases between.